The 4 T cell receptor beta chains reported below all come from one sample, sequenced in a study of cytomegalovirus exposure and HLA in healthy donors. PCR was performed using 60 Vbeta and 13 Jbeta primers. Measured with immunoSEQ multiplex PCR; TCRdb has only the in-frame clones, and not every one. The table includes about 150,000 clones, around 79% detected once. Sample: PBMCs. These receptors were collected from a man in his thirties or forties in good health and CMV-seropositive.

This clone was recorded a few times. DNA of the CDR3: TGTGCCAGCAGCCAAGGTAGGGGAGGCGAGTACGAGCAGTACTTC. The encoded protein is CASSQGRGGEYEQYF. The gene calls are TRBV14 and TRBJ2-7, with TRBD2 as a possible D gene (6 bases). V lost 1 base and J 4 bases, leaving 14 bases between the germline ends. Germline-derived CDR1 and CDR2 are SGHDN and FVKESK. The CDR3 length is 15 residues.

This clone was detected once. The chain uses TRBV6-5 and TRBJ1-5, with a possible D match to TRBD1 (5 bases). The CDR3 is 14 amino acids. The V end was cut by 6 bases, the J end by 2 bases, with 11 bases between. CDR1 and CDR2 (germline): MNHEY, SVGAGI. The CDR3 sequence: CASSRRQRNQPQHF. In DNA form, the CDR3 reads TGTGCCAGCAGCCGTCGACAGCGCAATCAGCCCCAGCATTTT.

V usage is TRBV5-8 and J usage is TRBJ1-1; D might be TRBD1 (6 bases). This CDR3 comprises 14 residues. The V gene's germline CDR1 is SGHTS and CDR2 YDEGEE. V lost 2 bases and J lost 1, with 9 bases in between. The CDR3 coding sequence is TGTGCCAGCAGCTTCATGGGACAGAACACTGAAGCTTTCTTT. The encoded protein is CASSFMGQNTEAFF.

The gene calls are TRBV27 and TRBJ1-2; 7 bases agree with TRBD1. Per the germline V gene, CDR1 is MNHEY and CDR2 is SMNVEV (reference sequence). The CDR3 covers 15 residues. The junction had 9 bases not matched to a gene; V was cut back by 8 bases and J by 0 bases. The CDR3 region has the DNA TGTGCCAGCCGATGGACAGGAGCTACTAACTATGGCTACACCTTC. This encodes CASRWTGATNYGYTF.